These 8 T cell receptor beta chains share one sample of origin, sequenced in a study of cytomegalovirus exposure and HLA in healthy donors. PCR employed 60 Vbeta and 13 Jbeta primers. Libraries were prepared by immunoSEQ multiplex PCR; TCRdb keeps only in-frame clonotypes and omits some of them. This table has approximately 150,000 clones, about 76% appearing once. The sample comprised PBMCs. The receptors were sampled from a woman aged 18-35 years in good health and CMV-seropositive.

The chain links TRBV6-5 to TRBJ2-3, with TRBD2 matching over 7 bases. V was pared by 10 bases and J by 2 bases, with 6 bases of the junction left unmatched. This CDR3 has 13 residues. The germline V gene has CDR1 MNHEY and CDR2 SVGAGI. The CDR3 DNA is TGTGCCACGGCGCGGGGGATCACAGATACGCAGTATTTT. It yields the protein CATARGITDTQYF.

The chain combines TRBV30 with TRBJ2-1; 9 bases agree with TRBD1. Trimming cost V 1 base and J 4 bases; bases outside gene matches: 5. This CDR3 region has 15 residues. In germline, CDR1 is GTSNPN, CDR2 SVGIG (reference sequence). For the CDR3, the DNA is TGTGCCTGGAGTGCGGGACAGGGCTCATACAATGAGCAGTTCTTC. The encoded protein is CAWSAGQGSYNEQFF.

The chain joins TRBV19 to TRBJ2-7; maybe TRBD1 (6 bases). V was clipped by 5 bases and J by 2 bases, with 16 bases between them. Germline assignment: CDR1 LNHDA and CDR2 SQIVND (reference sequence). The CDR3 is 15 amino acids. CDR3 amino acids: CASSLARGPPYEQYF. In DNA form, the CDR3 reads TGTGCCAGTAGTCTGGCCAGGGGCCCCCCCTACGAGCAGTACTTC.

The chain links TRBV9 to TRBJ2-3, with TRBD2 matching 8 bases. The V gene end was trimmed by 3 bases and the J gene end by 1 base; junction bases not matched to a gene: 4. Germline V gene lookup returns CDR1 SGDLS and CDR2 YYNGEE. The CDR3 covers 15 residues. The CDR3 DNA sequence: TGTGCCAGCAGCGACGGGACTAGGGGCACAGATACGCAGTATTTT. It encodes CASSDGTRGTDTQYF.

CDR3 amino acids: CASSPAANSYNEQFF. The CDR3 region has the DNA TGTGCCAGCAGCCCCGCGGCAAACTCCTACAATGAGCAGTTCTTC. The chain is built from TRBV9 and TRBJ2-1; D gene uncertain. CDR1 is SGDLS, CDR2 YYNGEE, per germline. The V end was cut by 4 bases, the J end by 0 bases, with 11 bases between. CDR3 size: 15 residues. Complete variable domain (other parts from reference TRBV9 and TRBJ2-1): DSGVTQTPKHLITATGQRVTLRCSPRSGDLSVYWYQQSLDQGLQFLIQYYNGEERAKGNILERFSAQQFPDLHSELNLSSLELGDSALYFCASSPAANSYNEQFFGPGTRLTVL.

This clone was counted a few times. The sample contains more than one DNA sequence encoding this CDR3. This chain connects TRBV2 to TRBJ1-2, with a tentative D call TRBD1 (5 bases). The CDR3 contains 13 residues. Looked up from germline, CDR1 is SNHLY and CDR2 is FYNNEI. V lost 4 bases and J lost 3, with 9 bases in between. The CDR3 protein is CASSVGGDYGYTF. In DNA form, the CDR3 reads TGTGCCAGCAGTGTTGGGGGGGACTATGGCTACACCTTC.

About this clone itself: A junction boundary mismatches the germline segment, possibly from a read error. The chain carries TRBV7-9 and TRBJ2-7; perhaps TRBD2 as D (6 bases). CDR3 size: 14 residues. Per the germline V gene, CDR1 is SEHNR and CDR2 is FQNEAQ (reference sequence). CDR3 sequence: CSSSLAHGGYEQYF. In nucleotides, the CDR3 is TGTTCCAGCAGCTTAGCCCATGGGGGGTATGAGCAGTACTTC.

The rearrangement links TRBV19 to TRBJ2-5, with D tentatively TRBD1 (5 bases). Gene TRBJ2-7 matches the end of the DNA better, so the J call may be wrong. Per germline, CDR1 LNHDA and CDR2 SQIVND (reference sequence). This CDR3 spans 14 amino acids. The CDR3 loop is CASSIELDSYEQYF. The DNA for the CDR3 is TGTGCCAGTAGTATCGAACTCGACAGCTACGAGCAGTACTTC.